The present T cell receptor beta chain was sequenced within a study of CD8+CD57+ T cells in acquired aplastic anemia. About the research overall: DNA from sorted CD4+ and CD8+ cells averaged approximately 2.9 ug. Roughly 11 million reads, on average, were obtained for CD4+ cells from healthy donors. Overall study results and limits: For CD8+ Simpson's diversity, patients and controls showed no significant difference. Fewer than 35 CD8+ CDR3 sequences occurred in both the patients and the controls.

Genomic DNA templated the TCR beta VDJ and CDR3 profiling. MiXCR, applied by TCRdb to the reads, yields one record per CDR3 protein. The data contain about 180,000 distinct CDR3 sequences, 40% to 55% of them seen just once; the ten biggest clones take up around 3%. This clonotype was counted at least ten times. Its antigen is undetermined. The V gene end was trimmed by 2 bases and the J gene end by 7 bases; junction bases not matched to a gene: 5. Looked up from germline, CDR1 is SGHNT and CDR2 is YYREEE (reference sequence). The CDR3 extends over 15 amino acids. The chain couples TRBV5-4 to TRBJ2-1; 11 nucleotides line up with TRBD2. The clonotype originates from a human donor in good health. The sequencing input was sorted CD4+, CD8+, or CD8+CD57+ T cells (not recorded which) from PBMCs. In DNA form, the CDR3 reads TGTGCCAGCAGCTTTCGGTCTAGCGGGGGGAATGAGCAGTTCTTC. It specifies CASSFRSSGGNEQFF.